The 31 T cell receptor beta chains presented below share a single source sample, sequenced in a study of blood T cell repertoires in COVID-19. Generated by immunoSEQ multiplex PCR, the TCRdb table keeps only in-frame clones and is missing some. The sample contains 100,000 to 150,000 clones, roughly 86% of which appear only once. Specimen: peripheral blood. The receptors stem from a woman aged 55-69 years with acute or convalescent COVID-19.

This chain uses TRBV5-1 with TRBJ2-5; 9 bases line up with TRBD1. This CDR3 comprises 14 residues. Germline CDR1 is SGHRS and CDR2 is YFSETQ. Trimming removed 2 bases from V and 5 bases from J; junction bases left unmatched: 4. CDR3 bases: TGCGCCAGCAGCTTACAGGGGGCACGGGAGACCCAGTACTTC. Amino acid sequence: CASSLQGARETQYF. Filled out from reference TRBV5-1 and TRBJ2-5, the complete variable domain reads KAGVTQTPRYLIKTRGQQVTLSCSPISGHRSVSWYQQTPGQGLQFLFEYFSETQRNKGNFPGRFSGRQFSNSRSEMNVSTLELGDSALYLCASSLQGARETQYFGPGTRLLVL.

The chain uses TRBV7-8 and TRBJ1-2; TRBD1 matches 7 bases. Germline assignment: CDR1 SGHVS and CDR2 FQNEAQ. J gave up 6 bases and V 8 bases, and 6 bases lay outside the gene matches. CDR3 size: 12 residues. The CDR3 protein is CASGGQANGYTF. Here the CDR3 DNA reads TGTGCCAGCGGCGGACAGGCCAATGGCTACACCTTC.

V and J are TRBV3-1 (or the pseudogene TRBV3-2) and TRBJ2-1, with D maybe TRBD2 (6 bases). The CDR3 runs 17 residues. V lost 3 bases and J lost 7, with 22 bases in between. Per the germline V gene, CDR1 is LGHDT and CDR2 is YNNKEL (reference sequence). As DNA, the CDR3 is TGTGCCAGCAGCCAGGCGTGGGGCGGGGACGGGCTTAATGAGCAGTTCTTC. Protein: CASSQAWGGDGLNEQFF.

The DNA of the CDR3 is TGTGCCAGCAGCCCGAAGGTGACAGGGATTGGAAACACCATATATTTT. It yields the protein CASSPKVTGIGNTIYF. This chain connects TRBV7-6 to TRBJ1-3, with 7 nucleotides matching TRBD1. CDR3 length: 16 amino acids. After removal of 5 bases from V and 3 bases from J, the junction contained 10 bases not matched to a gene. Germline-derived CDR1 and CDR2 are SGHVS and FNYEAQ.

A few counts support this clone. The chain is built from TRBV27 and TRBJ1-2, with TRBD1 identical over 9 bases. Losses at the gene ends were 5 bases for V and 7 bases for J; bases not matched to a gene: 8. Germline CDR1 is MNHEY and CDR2 is SMNVEV (reference sequence). The CDR3 loop spans 14 amino acids. CDR3 residues: CASSAGQGTSGYTF. The CDR3 DNA is TGTGCCAGCAGTGCCGGACAGGGGACCTCTGGCTACACCTTC.

The V gene is TRBV7-2, the J gene TRBJ2-1; D ambiguous. CDR1 is SGHTA, CDR2 FQGNSA, per germline. The CDR3 contains 13 residues. The germline V and J ends were trimmed by 2 bases and 5 bases, with 7 bases remaining between them. As DNA, the CDR3 is TGTGCCAGCAGCTTATCTATCGACAATGAGCAGTTCTTC. Protein product: CASSLSIDNEQFF.

The genes are TRBV5-1 and TRBJ2-1; TRBD2 matches at 9 bases. CDR1 and CDR2 (germline): SGHRS, YFSETQ. The V and J ends lost 4 bases and 0 bases, in that order; junction bases with no gene match: 5. This CDR3 has 16 amino acids. Here the CDR3 reads CASSLTSGSSYNEQFF. DNA of the CDR3: TGCGCCAGCAGCCTGACTAGCGGTAGCTCCTACAATGAGCAGTTCTTC. The whole variable domain, remainder taken from reference TRBV5-1 and TRBJ2-1, is KAGVTQTPRYLIKTRGQQVTLSCSPISGHRSVSWYQQTPGQGLQFLFEYFSETQRNKGNFPGRFSGRQFSNSRSEMNVSTLELGDSALYLCASSLTSGSSYNEQFFGPGTRLTVL.

The rearrangement joins TRBV5-8 to TRBJ1-2; 8 bases line up with TRBD1. The J segment lost 6 bases and the V segment lost 4 bases, leaving 14 bases of the junction unmatched. The CDR3 sequence is 16 residues long. In germline, CDR1 is SGHTS, CDR2 YDEGEE. CDR3 sequence (DNA): TGTGCCAGCAGCCCGCCCGGTGGACAGGGAGCGGATGGCTACACCTTC. Its translation is CASSPPGGQGADGYTF.

The rearrangement uses TRBV6-2 or TRBV6-3 and TRBJ1-2, with unresolved D. The CDR3 loop spans 14 amino acids. Per germline, CDR1 MNHEY and CDR2 SVGEGT. V was shortened by 4 bases and J by 2 bases, with 11 bases between the two germline ends. CDR3 protein: CASSFSELNYGYTF. In nucleotides, the CDR3 is TGTGCCAGCAGTTTTTCGGAGTTAAACTATGGCTACACCTTC.

The chain combines TRBV19 with TRBJ2-3, with 15 bases that match TRBD2. V trimming: 2 bases; J trimming: 0 bases; junction bases outside the gene matches: 6. Germline V gives CDR1 LNHDA, CDR2 SQIVND (reference sequence). This CDR3 comprises 19 residues. CDR3: CASSIRTSGRDPSTDTQYF. CDR3 coding DNA: TGTGCCAGTAGTATAAGGACTAGCGGGAGGGATCCTAGCACAGATACGCAGTATTTT.

The chain is built from TRBV4-2 and TRBJ2-1; TRBD2 matches at 13 bases. Germline values: CDR1 LGHNA, CDR2 YNFKEQ. The J segment lost 5 bases and the V segment lost 3 bases, leaving 1 base of the junction unmatched. This CDR3 is built from 15 residues. CDR3 DNA: TGTGCCAGCAGCCACGGACTAGCGGGAGACAATGAGCAGTTCTTC. It codes for CASSHGLAGDNEQFF.

This clone was observed many times. A junction end diverges from the germline sequence, so it may reflect a read error. The chain is built from TRBV7-7 and TRBJ2-5; D possibly corresponds to TRBD2 (8 bases). The CDR3 is made up of 15 amino acids. The germline CDR1 and CDR2 sequences are SSHAT and FNYEAQ (reference sequence). CDR3 in DNA: TGTGCTAGCAGCCCCGGGAGGGGGCTTCAAGAGACCCAGTACTTC. Translation gives CASSPGRGLQETQYF.

The chain employs TRBV18 and TRBJ2-2; D possibly corresponds to TRBD1 (5 bases). The CDR3 contains 15 residues. Germline assignment: CDR1 KGHSH and CDR2 LQKENI. The V end lost 2 bases, the J end lost 6 bases, and 13 bases lay between the germline ends. Written as DNA, the CDR3 is TGTGCCAGCTCACCAGAGACAGAACGGGCCGGGGAGCTGTTTTTT. Translation gives CASSPETERAGELFF.

V is TRBV19 and J is TRBJ1-5; D gene unclear. Trimming pared 5 bases from V and 0 bases from J, leaving 11 bases between. Germline loops: CDR1 LNHDA, CDR2 SQIVND (reference sequence). The CDR3 is 15 residues long. The CDR3 DNA follows: TGTGCCAGTAGTTCGAACTTGTATAGCAATCAGCCCCAGCATTTT. It codes for CASSSNLYSNQPQHF. Together with reference TRBV19 and TRBJ1-5, the CDR3 gives the full variable domain: DGGITQSPKYLFRKEGQNVTLSCEQNLNHDAMYWYRQDPGQGLRLIYYSQIVNDFQKGDIAEGYSVSREKKESFPLTVTSAQKNPTAFYLCASSSNLYSNQPQHFGDGTRLSIL.

This clone was detected a few times. This chain joins TRBV5-1 and TRBJ2-1, with D possibly matching TRBD2 (6 bases). Germline CDR1 and CDR2: SGHRS and YFSETQ. The CDR3 covers 15 residues. Trimming removed 7 bases from V and 0 bases from J, with 14 bases in between. CDR3 amino acids: CASATGTLSYNEQFF. DNA of the CDR3: TGCGCCAGCGCCACCGGGACTCTCTCCTACAATGAGCAGTTCTTC. The whole variable domain, filled in from reference TRBV5-1 and TRBJ2-1, reads KAGVTQTPRYLIKTRGQQVTLSCSPISGHRSVSWYQQTPGQGLQFLFEYFSETQRNKGNFPGRFSGRQFSNSRSEMNVSTLELGDSALYLCASATGTLSYNEQFFGPGTRLTVL.

This clone was seen once. In DNA, the CDR3 is TGTGCCAGCAGTTCGACAGCCACTAATGAAAAACTGTTTTTT. Protein sequence: CASSSTATNEKLFF. V is TRBV6-5 and J is TRBJ1-4; D is perhaps TRBD1 (5 bases). V was shortened by 4 bases and J by 2 bases, with 8 bases between the two germline ends. This CDR3 has 14 amino acids. CDR1 and CDR2 from the germline V gene are MNHEY and SVGAGI.

The V and J genes are TRBV9 and TRBJ2-1, with a possible D match to TRBD2 (6 bases). V gave up 0 bases and J gave up 0 bases, with 10 bases separating them. Per the germline V gene, CDR1 is SGDLS and CDR2 is YYNGEE. This CDR3 has 16 amino acids. The CDR3: CASSVEGLRSYNEQFF. As DNA, the CDR3 is TGTGCCAGCAGCGTAGAGGGACTCCGCTCCTACAATGAGCAGTTCTTC.

This rearrangement joins TRBV24-1 to TRBJ1-1; 7 positions match TRBD1. This CDR3 comprises 16 residues. Unmatched junction bases numbered 4, after V lost 1 base and J lost 0 bases. CDR1 is KGHDR, CDR2 SFDVKD, per germline. For the CDR3, the DNA is TGTGCCACCAGTGATTTACAGGGGTCCTTGAACACTGAAGCTTTCTTT. Translating it yields CATSDLQGSLNTEAFF.

The V and J genes are TRBV28 and TRBJ2-2, with 10 bases lining up with TRBD2. This CDR3 comprises 18 residues. Germline values: CDR1 MDHEN, CDR2 SYDVKM. J lost 5 bases, V lost 6 bases, and 15 bases had no gene match. The CDR3 DNA is TGTGCCAGCAGGCCTCGGCTCCGGACTAGCGGAGTTACCGGGGAGCTGTTTTTT. This sequence encodes CASRPRLRTSGVTGELFF.

The CDR3 coding sequence is TGTGCCAGCAGCTTAGGACTAGCGGGAGGACAAGAGACCCAGTACTTC. Its protein product is CASSLGLAGGQETQYF. The V and J genes are TRBV7-3 and TRBJ2-5; 14 positions match TRBD2. This CDR3 is built from 16 residues. Germline lookup yields CDR1 SGHTA and CDR2 FQGTGA. V trimming: 2 bases; J trimming: 2 bases; junction bases outside the gene matches: 1.

The rearrangement links TRBV2 to TRBJ2-1; 8 positions match TRBD1. Trimming removed 5 bases from V and 10 bases from J; junction bases left unmatched: 4. The CDR3 has 12 amino acids. Germline lookup yields CDR1 SNHLY and CDR2 FYNNEI. The CDR3 DNA follows: TGTGCCAGCAGTCGACAGGGGTGGGAGCAGTTCTTC. It encodes CASSRQGWEQFF.

This sequence joins TRBV29-1 and TRBJ1-4; tentatively, D is TRBD1 (5 bases). Between the trimmed V and J ends, which lost 7 bases and 7 bases, there was a span of 13 bases. Per the germline V gene, CDR1 is SQVTM and CDR2 is ANQGSEA. The CDR3 spans 12 residues. The CDR3: CSAGSSGEKLFF. The CDR3 DNA sequence: TGCAGCGCAGGGAGTAGCGGTGAAAAACTGTTTTTT.

This clone was seen a few times. The DNA of the CDR3 is TGCGCCAGCAGCTTGGCAGGACAGACTAATTCACCCCTCCACTTT. This translates into CASSLAGQTNSPLHF. The chain links TRBV5-1 to TRBJ1-6; possible D gene TRBD1, 6 bases. The V gene's germline CDR1 is SGHRS and CDR2 YFSETQ. The CDR3 is 15 amino acids. The V end was cut by 0 bases, the J end by 6 bases, with 10 bases between.

The chain recombines TRBV5-6 with TRBJ1-2, with 12 nucleotides matching TRBD1. This CDR3 spans 13 amino acids. V gave up 5 bases and J gave up 8 bases; unmatched junction bases: 4. Germline loops: CDR1 SGHDT, CDR2 YYEEEE. The CDR3, as DNA: TGTGCCAGCAGTTGGGACAGGGGGCAAGGCTACACCTTC. Amino acid sequence: CASSWDRGQGYTF.

V gene TRBV11-3 combines with J gene TRBJ2-3, with D uncertain. This CDR3 contains 14 residues. The germline V and J ends were trimmed by 1 base and 0 bases, with 5 bases remaining between them. CDR1 and CDR2 from the germline V gene are SGHNT and YENEEA. The DNA for the CDR3 is TGTGCCAGCAGCTTAGTCCCAAGCACAGATACGCAGTATTTT. It encodes CASSLVPSTDTQYF.

CDR3 bases: TGTGCCAGTAGACACAGGGGCCGGGGCACTGAAGCTTTCTTT. It codes for CASRHRGRGTEAFF. The chain is built from TRBV19 and TRBJ1-1; 7 bases are a match to TRBD1. CDR1 and CDR2 (germline): LNHDA, SQIVND (reference sequence). After removal of 6 bases from V and 4 bases from J, the junction contained 8 bases not matched to a gene. The CDR3 contains 14 residues.

This chain connects TRBV27 to TRBJ2-1; TRBD2 is a possible D gene (5 bases). V shed 2 bases and J shed 6 bases, with 20 bases lying between them. The CDR3 runs 17 residues. Germline V gives CDR1 MNHEY, CDR2 SMNVEV (reference sequence). This CDR3 is CASSLGVAGVGRNEQFF. The CDR3 bases are TGTGCCAGCAGTTTAGGGGTGGCCGGGGTTGGTCGCAATGAGCAGTTCTTC.

The V call is TRBV5-5, the J call TRBJ1-2; the match to TRBD1 covers 9 bases. V lost 2 bases to trimming and J lost 7 bases; unmatched junction nucleotides: 6. The CDR3 is 14 amino acids. Germline CDR1 reads SGHKS; CDR2 reads YYEKEE (reference sequence). CDR3 nucleotide sequence: TGTGCCAGCAGCTTAGGGACAGGGATATCTGGCTACACCTTC. It codes for CASSLGTGISGYTF.

Only one count was recorded for this clone. The rearrangement links TRBV3-1 (or the pseudogene TRBV3-2) to TRBJ2-2; 10 bases are a match to TRBD2. From germline, CDR1 is LGHDT and CDR2 YNNKEL (reference sequence). The CDR3 consists of 15 residues. J lost 4 bases, V lost 2 bases, and 1 base had no gene match. DNA for the CDR3: TGTGCCAGCAGCCAATCTAGCGGGAGCACCGGGGAGCTGTTTTTT. This sequence encodes CASSQSSGSTGELFF.

This clone has only one observation. The rearrangement uses TRBV5-4 and TRBJ2-1; weak D call: TRBD2 (6 bases). In germline, CDR1 is SGHNT, CDR2 YYREEE (reference sequence). The CDR3 length is 14 residues. V lost 5 bases and J lost 7, with 16 bases in between. DNA for the CDR3: TGTGCCAGCAGTATGGCGGGGCCTAGGAATGAGCAGTTCTTC. It translates to CASSMAGPRNEQFF.

The DNA for the CDR3 is TGTGCCAGCGCCTACAGGGGAAGAGGCGAGCAGTACTTC. This codes for CASAYRGRGEQYF. This sequence joins TRBV27 and TRBJ2-7; 7 bases are a match to TRBD1. V trimming: 8 bases; J trimming: 6 bases; junction bases outside the gene matches: 10. This CDR3 is 13 amino acids long. Per germline, CDR1 MNHEY and CDR2 SMNVEV (reference sequence).